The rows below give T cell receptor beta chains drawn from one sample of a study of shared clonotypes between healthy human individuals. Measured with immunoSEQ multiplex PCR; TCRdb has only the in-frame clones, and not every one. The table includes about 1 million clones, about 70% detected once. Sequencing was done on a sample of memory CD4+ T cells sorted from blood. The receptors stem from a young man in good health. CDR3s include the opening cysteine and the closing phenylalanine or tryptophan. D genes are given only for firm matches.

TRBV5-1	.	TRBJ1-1	CASSLDGYRPSEAFF
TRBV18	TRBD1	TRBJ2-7	CASSPRQGPYEQYF
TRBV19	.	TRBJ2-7	CASSARDRYEQYF
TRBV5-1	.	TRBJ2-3	CASSRGGTDTQYF
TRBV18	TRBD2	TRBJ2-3	CASSPLRTSGGAKGQDTQYF
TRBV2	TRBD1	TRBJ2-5	CASSERRTGVETQYF
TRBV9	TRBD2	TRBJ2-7	CASSRGLAGTYEQYF
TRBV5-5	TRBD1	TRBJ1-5	CASSWGQENSNQPQHF
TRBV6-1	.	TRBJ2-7	CASTPGGGGSYEQYF
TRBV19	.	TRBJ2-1	CASRGLTSNEQFF
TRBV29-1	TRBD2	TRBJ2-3	CSVADGGSSTDTQYF
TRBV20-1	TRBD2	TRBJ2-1	CSGGRGDEQFF
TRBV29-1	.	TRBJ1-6	CSVEPPTGGAPLHF
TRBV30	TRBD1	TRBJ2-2	CAWSTQGLRAGELFF
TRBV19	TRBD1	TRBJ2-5	CASSSGQGALETQYF
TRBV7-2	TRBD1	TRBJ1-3	CASSAGTAGNTIYF
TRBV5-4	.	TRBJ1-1	CASSFTLNTEAFF
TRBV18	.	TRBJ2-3	CASSRGQMIDTQYF
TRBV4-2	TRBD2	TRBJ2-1	CASSQELSGYSSYNEQFF
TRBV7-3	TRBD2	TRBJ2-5	CASSQTGLAAETQYF
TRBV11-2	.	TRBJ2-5	CASSRPGIGQETQYF
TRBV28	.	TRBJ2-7	CASSLDKAYEQYF
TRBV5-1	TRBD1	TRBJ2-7	CASSPRQGSSYEQYF
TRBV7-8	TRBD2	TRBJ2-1	CASSLGTSGSWTIF
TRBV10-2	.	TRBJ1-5	CASTGEGRGNQPQHF
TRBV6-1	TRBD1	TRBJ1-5	CASSARTGDGNQPQHF
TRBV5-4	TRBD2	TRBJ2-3	CASSLVAGGGTDTQYF
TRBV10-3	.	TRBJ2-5	CAISDGVQETQYF
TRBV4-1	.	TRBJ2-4	CASSLPVGKNIQYF
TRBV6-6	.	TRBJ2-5	CASRPLRGTGGETQYF
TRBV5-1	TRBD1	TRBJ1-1	CASSSGTAGTEAFF
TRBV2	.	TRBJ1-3	CASSSDGLHGNTIYF
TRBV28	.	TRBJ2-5	CASSPLRGADRAQYF
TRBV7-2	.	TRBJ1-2	CASSLGQFYGYTF
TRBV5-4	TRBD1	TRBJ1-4	CASSAGGAVTEKLFF
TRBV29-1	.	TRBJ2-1	CSVEDSGDEQFF
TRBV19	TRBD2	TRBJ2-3	CASTGLGTDTQYF
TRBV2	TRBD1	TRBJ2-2	CASRSGTGPGELFF
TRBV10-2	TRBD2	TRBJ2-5	CASSDEKVGRAQYF
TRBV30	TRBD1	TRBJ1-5	CAWSVPGQANQPQHF
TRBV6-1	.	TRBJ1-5	CASSELGPQHF
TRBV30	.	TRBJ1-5	CACHSQPQHF
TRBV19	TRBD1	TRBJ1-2	CASSRGDRGHGYTF
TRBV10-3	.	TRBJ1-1	CAISEGGGMNTEAFF
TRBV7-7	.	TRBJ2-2	CASSLNQGGTGELFF